These 16 T cell receptor beta chains share one sample of origin, sequenced in a study of immune characteristics of hereditary and idiopathic chronic pancreatitis. TCRdb's copy holds only in-frame clones and misses some; the assay was immunoSEQ multiplex PCR. Of 8,500 to 9,500 clones in the sample, 70% to 80% were seen once. The pancreas tissue came from patients undergoing total pancreatectomy with islet autotransplantation. Sequencing was done on a sample of pancreas tissue with idiopathic chronic pancreatitis. The receptors shown here come from a human donor with chronic pancreatitis.

The genes are TRBV5-6 and TRBJ1-1, with 7 bases aligning to TRBD1. V lost 2 bases, J lost 4 bases, and 8 bases stayed unmatched. The CDR3 length is 15 residues. CDR1 is SGHDT and CDR2 is YYEEEE in the germline V gene. This CDR3 reads CASSFPGRQGTEAFF. CDR3 sequence (DNA): TGTGCCAGCAGCTTTCCCGGTCGACAGGGCACTGAAGCTTTCTTT.

In its sample, this clone was seen a few times. The chain employs TRBV18 and TRBJ1-1; possibly TRBD1 for D (6 bases). Germline values: CDR1 KGHSH, CDR2 LQKENI. The V gene lost 2 bases and the J gene lost 7 bases, with 20 bases spanning the gap. The CDR3 is 16 residues long. CDR3 sequence: CASSPTGNFPPDEAFF. CDR3 nucleotide sequence: TGTGCCAGCTCACCAACAGGGAACTTTCCACCAGATGAAGCTTTCTTT.

This clone was seen a single time. The chain couples TRBV7-2 to TRBJ1-1, with 7 bases matching TRBD1. Trimming took 6 bases from V and 3 from J; bases not matched to a gene: 4. The germline V gene has CDR1 SGHTA and CDR2 FQGNSA. There are 13 residues in the CDR3. The CDR3 is CASSRQGDTEAFF. CDR3 nucleotide sequence: TGTGCCAGCAGTCGCCAGGGGGACACTGAAGCTTTCTTT.

This sequence joins TRBV3-1 (or the pseudogene TRBV3-2) and TRBJ2-7; 9 positions agree with TRBD1. Losses at the gene ends were 6 bases for V and 7 bases for J; bases not matched to a gene: 13. The CDR3 runs to 15 residues. CDR1 is LGHDT and CDR2 is YNNKEL in the germline V gene (reference sequence). The DNA for the CDR3 is TGTGCCAGCAGGATGACAGGGGGGGGCCGCTTGGAGCAGTACTTC. Its translation is CASRMTGGGRLEQYF.

The rearrangement joins TRBV6-2 or TRBV6-3 to TRBJ1-1; weak D call: TRBD1 (5 bases). The CDR3 runs to 12 residues. CDR1 and CDR2 (germline): MNHEY, SVGEGT. The ends were cut back, 4 bases at V and 7 bases at J, with 10 bases in the middle. CDR3: CASSSRDHEAFF. CDR3 DNA sequence: TGTGCCAGCAGTTCCCGGGACCATGAAGCTTTCTTT.

The chain carries TRBV6-2 or TRBV6-3 and TRBJ2-7, with D possibly TRBD2 on 6 matching bases. V was cut by 6 bases and J by 1 base, with 13 bases left in between. Per the germline V gene, CDR1 is MNHEY and CDR2 is SVGEGT. This CDR3 is 14 amino acids long. As DNA, the CDR3 is TGTGCCAGCAGCCTAAGGCGGGGATCCTACGAGCAGTACTTC. Translating gives CASSLRRGSYEQYF.

The chain carries TRBV19 and TRBJ1-6; 7 nucleotides match TRBD1. Germline values: CDR1 LNHDA, CDR2 SQIVND (reference sequence). CDR3 length: 13 amino acids. Trimming took 3 bases from V and 8 from J; bases not matched to a gene: 1. DNA for the CDR3: TGTGCCAGTAGTATGGGGACAGATTCACCCCTCCACTTT. It is translated as CASSMGTDSPLHF.

The rearrangement links TRBV19 to TRBJ2-3; either TRBD1 or TRBD2 may supply D (5 bases each). The V end lost 5 bases, the J end lost 5 bases, and 17 bases lay between the germline ends. This CDR3 has 15 amino acids. Germline V gene sequence: CDR1 LNHDA, CDR2 SQIVND (reference sequence). The CDR3 nucleotides read TGTGCCAGTAGTCAGCCCGGGGCGAATATAGATACGCAGTATTTT. It yields the protein CASSQPGANIDTQYF.

As concerns this clone: The junction departs from germline at one end; a sequencing error may be responsible. The CDR3 region has the DNA TGCGCCAGCAGTGGAGTTAGACAAGGGACCCAGTACTTC. Translation gives CASSGVRQGTQYF. V is TRBV10-1 and J is TRBJ2-5; D is unclear. CDR1 is WNHNN and CDR2 is SYGVQD in the germline V gene (reference sequence). The CDR3 runs to 13 residues.

To note about this clone: The same CDR3 is also encoded by other DNA sequences in this sample. CDR3 loop: CASSQDPTGGRGTGGEKLFF. As DNA, the CDR3 is TGTGCCAGCAGCCAAGACCCAACCGGGGGTAGGGGGACAGGGGGTGAAAAACTGTTTTTT. The chain employs TRBV3-1 (or the pseudogene TRBV3-2) and TRBJ1-4; 11 bases are a match to TRBD1. From germline, CDR1 is LGHDT and CDR2 YNNKEL (reference sequence). The length of the CDR3 is 20 residues. J was trimmed by 7 bases and V by 0 bases; bases with no gene match: 16.

CDR3 loop: CATQGQGASYEQYV. The CDR3 DNA reads as TGTGCCACTCAGGGACAGGGCGCGTCCTACGAGCAGTACGTC. The rearrangement uses TRBV6-5 and TRBJ2-7, with 9 positions matching TRBD1. Germline V gene data show CDR1 as MNHEY and CDR2 as SVGAGI. This CDR3 is built from 14 residues. V dropped 10 bases and J dropped 1; count of bases not matched to a gene: 8.

This rearrangement joins TRBV9 to TRBJ1-6, with D perhaps matching TRBD1 (5 bases). The CDR3 totals 14 residues. The germline V gene encodes CDR1 SGDLS and CDR2 YYNGEE. V was trimmed by 4 bases and J by 7 bases, leaving 12 bases between them. CDR3 loop: CASSSGAGNSPLHF. The CDR3 DNA reads TGTGCCAGCAGCTCCGGGGCAGGCAATTCACCCCTCCACTTT.

CDR3 sequence: CASRARQGDPGNTIYF. DNA of the CDR3: TGTGCCAGCAGGGCCCGACAGGGGGATCCTGGAAACACCATATATTTT. The chain carries TRBV6-4 and TRBJ1-3; 9 positions agree with TRBD1. V trimming: 6 bases; J trimming: 2 bases; junction bases outside the gene matches: 8. Germline lookup yields CDR1 MRHNA and CDR2 SNTAGT. This CDR3 is 16 amino acids long.

V usage is TRBV11-3 and J usage is TRBJ2-1; D might be TRBD2 (5 bases). This CDR3 is 15 amino acids long. Germline V lookup: CDR1 SGHNT, CDR2 YENEEA. V lost 1 base and J 5 bases, leaving 12 bases between the germline ends. DNA for the CDR3: TGTGCCAGCAGCTTAGGAGGGTTTGCCAACAATGAGCAGTTCTTC. Protein product: CASSLGGFANNEQFF.

This sequence joins TRBV7-8 and TRBJ2-3, with D possibly matching TRBD2 (6 bases). The germline V and J ends were trimmed by 8 bases and 0 bases, with 9 bases remaining between them. CDR3 length: 13 residues. Germline V gene lookup returns CDR1 SGHVS and CDR2 FQNEAQ. Here the CDR3 DNA reads TGTGCCAGCGGGGGGTTCAGCACAGATACGCAGTATTTT. This sequence encodes CASGGFSTDTQYF.

This clone has just a few counts. The V call is TRBV3-1 (or the pseudogene TRBV3-2), the J call TRBJ1-2, with 7 bases that match TRBD1. V shed 4 bases, J shed 5 bases, and the junction held 7 bases outside the gene matches. The CDR3 extends over 14 amino acids. The germline CDR1 and CDR2 sequences are LGHDT and YNNKEL (reference sequence). CDR3 amino acids: CASSPQGGGYGYTF. DNA for the CDR3: TGTGCCAGCAGCCCTCAGGGGGGAGGGTATGGCTACACCTTC.